A single sample gave rise to the 18 T cell receptor beta chains below, sequenced in a study of Ad26.COV2.S vaccination and SARS-CoV-2 variants. Stated treatment: some 19 received Ad26.COV2.S at low or high dose, single or two shots; roughly five received placebo; per-sample allocation not given. The investigators took samples on day 63 after the first vaccine or placebo injection. The protocol was immunoSEQ multiplex PCR, while the TCRdb copy is restricted to in-frame clones and leaves out a portion. The sample consists of about 390,000 clones, roughly nine tenths of them appearing once. The specimen comprised peripheral blood, sampled in a trial of Ad26.COV2.S vaccine versus placebo. All receptors derive from a person between 18 and 59 years old who received the Ad26.COV2.S COVID-19 vaccine or a placebo.

CDR3 sequence (DNA): TGTGCCAGCAGCCCCTCTGTGCAATATAGATCAGGGGGAGCTTTCTTT. Its translation is CASSPSVQYRSGGAFF. This chain joins TRBV11-2 and TRBJ1-1; TRBD1 matches at 7 bases. The CDR3 has 16 residues. Germline CDR1 is SGHAT and CDR2 is FQNNGV. Trimming at V came to 5 bases and at J to 10 bases, leaving 19 bases not matched to a gene.

The rearrangement uses TRBV19 and TRBJ1-5, with a tentative D call TRBD1 (5 bases). The V end lost 5 bases, the J end lost 9 bases, and 14 bases lay between the germline ends. This CDR3 comprises 13 residues. Germline values: CDR1 LNHDA, CDR2 SQIVND (reference sequence). The CDR3, as DNA: TGTGCCAGTAGTGCGGAGGGGACCAGGCCCCAGCATTTT. Protein: CASSAEGTRPQHF.

The V gene is TRBV7-8, the J gene TRBJ2-3; 10 bases are shared with TRBD2. Germline CDR1 and CDR2: SGHVS and FQNEAQ. With 5 bases clipped from V and 9 bases from J, the junction kept 8 bases outside the gene matches. This CDR3 region has 14 residues. DNA of the CDR3: TGTGCCAGCAGCATTTCTAGCGGGGGCTCGACGCAGTATTTT. Its translation is CASSISSGGSTQYF.

CDR3 sequence: CASRLWRVQEQYF. The CDR3 coding sequence is TGTGCCAGCAGACTGTGGAGGGTGCAAGAGCAGTACTTC. The V and J genes are TRBV6-5 and TRBJ2-7; maybe TRBD2 (6 bases). The CDR3 sequence is 13 residues long. V shed 6 bases and J shed 7 bases, with 16 bases lying between them. CDR1 and CDR2 from the germline V gene are MNHEY and SVGAGI.

The CDR3: CASSYSRGPLYGYTF. The CDR3 DNA sequence: TGTGCCAGCAGTTACTCGCGGGGGCCTCTCTATGGCTACACCTTC. The chain carries TRBV6-5 and TRBJ1-2; tentative D call: TRBD1 (6 bases). Deletions cut 0 bases from V and 4 bases from J, with 12 bases between. The CDR3 contains 15 residues. Germline V gene data show CDR1 as MNHEY and CDR2 as SVGAGI.

The chain uses TRBV5-6 and TRBJ2-7; D tentatively reads TRBD1 or TRBD2 (5 bases each). The CDR3 loop spans 12 amino acids. The ends were cut back, 3 bases at V and 7 bases at J, with 11 bases in the middle. The V gene's germline CDR1 is SGHDT and CDR2 YYEEEE. The CDR3 loop reads CASSSGTGEQYF. CDR3 nucleotides: TGTGCCAGCAGCTCCGGGACGGGTGAGCAGTACTTC.

V and J are TRBV9 and TRBJ1-3; 10 bases align to TRBD1. CDR3 length: 16 amino acids. Unmatched junction bases numbered 6, after V lost 4 bases and J lost 2 bases. From germline, CDR1 is SGDLS and CDR2 YYNGEE. DNA of the CDR3: TGTGCCAGCAGCCTCCGACAGGGGGCCCCTGGAAACACCATATATTTT. Encoded protein: CASSLRQGAPGNTIYF.

This clone has a single count. The chain employs TRBV18 and TRBJ1-2; D is undetermined. Trimming took off 3 bases at V and 6 bases at J, with 14 bases between the two ends. This CDR3 region has 14 residues. Germline lookup yields CDR1 KGHSH and CDR2 LQKENI. The CDR3 DNA reads as TGTGCCAGCTCACCTCCCGACCAAGTTCATGGCTACACCTTC. This sequence encodes CASSPPDQVHGYTF.

V gene TRBV7-9 combines with J gene TRBJ1-1, with D possibly being TRBD1 (5 bases). Trimming cost V 5 bases and J 1 base, with 14 bases left between them. This CDR3 is built from 15 residues. Germline loops: CDR1 SEHNR, CDR2 FQNEAQ (reference sequence). For the CDR3, the DNA is TGTGCCAGCAGCCTAGTCGGGACGGGGAACACTGAAGCTTTCTTT. Its protein product is CASSLVGTGNTEAFF.

The rearrangement links TRBV27 to TRBJ1-6, with D hard to call. The germline V gene encodes CDR1 MNHEY and CDR2 SMNVEV (reference sequence). The V and J ends lost 5 bases and 6 bases respectively, with 14 bases between them. This CDR3 has 15 residues. CDR3 residues: CASSQGRASNSPLHF. For the CDR3, the DNA is TGTGCCAGCAGTCAAGGTCGGGCTAGTAATTCACCCCTCCACTTT.

The DNA for the CDR3 is TGTGCCTGGACAGGGGGGGTTTGGAACACTGAAGCTTTCTTT. It specifies CAWTGGVWNTEAFF. The chain is built from TRBV30 and TRBJ1-1; 7 nucleotides line up with TRBD1. V gave up 4 bases and J gave up 1 base; unmatched junction bases: 6. Germline CDR1 GTSNPN, CDR2 SVGIG (reference sequence). This CDR3 comprises 14 residues.

Concerning this clone: The CDR3 does not end in the conserved phenylalanine or tryptophan, so this is likely a read error. The DNA is left out, because the CDR3 cannot be placed on it with certainty; the CDR3 is given as TCRdb lists it. The genes are TRBV3-1 (or the pseudogene TRBV3-2) and TRBJ1-1. The germline CDR1 and CDR2 sequences are LGHDT and YNNKEL (reference sequence). Inclusive of both ends, the CDR3 amounts to 11 amino acids. This CDR3 reads CASSQGDGVRL.

This sequence joins TRBV29-1 and TRBJ2-1; D not certain. Germline V CDR1 and CDR2: SQVTM, ANQGSEA. The ends were cut back, 5 bases at V and 6 bases at J, with 8 bases in the middle. This CDR3 region has 11 residues. This chain's CDR3 is CSVLHLNEQFF. The CDR3 DNA reads as TGCAGCGTTCTACACCTCAATGAGCAGTTCTTC.

The chain joins TRBV2 to TRBJ2-3, with a weak D call TRBD1 (6 bases). V was trimmed by 0 bases and J by 4 bases, leaving 8 bases between them. This CDR3 spans 14 amino acids. Germline V gene data show CDR1 as SNHLY and CDR2 as FYNNEI. The CDR3 reads CASSEARGADTQYF. CDR3 nucleotides: TGTGCCAGCAGTGAAGCCAGGGGTGCAGATACGCAGTATTTT.

This chain uses TRBV7-2 with TRBJ1-2; 9 nucleotides line up with TRBD1. Germline V gene sequence: CDR1 SGHTA, CDR2 FQGNSA. Trimming cost V 5 bases and J 4 bases; bases outside gene matches: 8. The CDR3 spans 15 residues. CDR3 DNA: TGTGCCAGCAGCCAGTTGACAGGGGGAATCTATGGCTACACCTTC. It encodes CASSQLTGGIYGYTF.

This clone has only one observation. CDR3 DNA sequence: TGTGCCAGCAACCCCCCCAGGGGGGACTCCGGAACGAGCACCGGGGAGCTGTTTTTT. Translating gives CASNPPRGDSGTSTGELFF. The rearrangement uses TRBV2 and TRBJ2-2; possible D gene TRBD1, 7 bases. V was clipped by 7 bases and J by 4 bases, with 28 bases between them. The germline CDR1 and CDR2 sequences are SNHLY and FYNNEI. This CDR3 is built from 19 residues.

This clone has only one observation. The CDR3 nucleotides are TGTGCCAGCAGCGAAGGGACAGCTAACTATGGCTACACCTTC. It codes for CASSEGTANYGYTF. J is TRBJ1-2 and V is TRBV5-4; 7 bases map to TRBD1. Germline V gives CDR1 SGHNT, CDR2 YYREEE (reference sequence). The CDR3 totals 14 residues. The V segment lost 4 bases and the J segment 0 bases; nucleotides outside the gene matches: 3.

V gene TRBV6-4 combines with J gene TRBJ2-1; perhaps D is TRBD1 or TRBD2 (5 bases each). The germline V gene encodes CDR1 MRHNA and CDR2 SNTAGT. Trimming removed 1 base from V and 9 bases from J, with 10 bases in between. This CDR3 contains 13 residues. The CDR3 DNA follows: TGTGCCAGCAGTGACTGGGGGTCTAGTGAGCAGTTCTTC. This translates into CASSDWGSSEQFF.